One and the same sample provided the 15 T cell receptor beta chains below, sequenced in a study of T-cell memory formation after mild COVID-19. TCRdb reanalysed the 5' RACE reads using MiXCR and keeps one entry per CDR3 protein. The sample holds 250,000 to 300,000 distinct CDR3 sequences, around 15% seen once. Sequences were obtained from PBMCs or a T cell subset sorted from them (not recorded which). The origin of the receptors is a man between 18 and 29 years old who had mild COVID-19 (a few samples of this study predate the infection). Cell type and time point are not known.

This clonotype was seen repeatedly, ten times or more. The gene calls are TRBV10-2 and TRBJ2-1; 10 bases match TRBD1. The CDR3 covers 14 residues. Germline loops: CDR1 WSHSY, CDR2 SAAADI. Losses at the gene ends were 6 bases for V and 1 base for J; bases not matched to a gene: 0. CDR3 sequence reads: CASRDRGSYNEQFF. CDR3 nucleotides: TGCGCCAGCAGGGACAGGGGGTCCTACAATGAGCAGTTCTTC.

This clonotype was found many times. This chain uses TRBV4-2 with TRBJ2-4; possible D gene TRBD2, 6 bases. Germline loops: CDR1 LGHNA, CDR2 YNFKEQ. CDR3 length: 17 residues. The germline V and J ends were trimmed by 0 bases and 0 bases, with 12 bases remaining between them. CDR3 loop: CASSQDNAGLAKNIQYF. In DNA form, the CDR3 reads TGTGCCAGCAGCCAAGATAACGCGGGGTTAGCCAAAAACATTCAGTACTTC.

This chain connects TRBV9 to TRBJ2-3; D is perhaps TRBD2 (6 bases). The CDR3 sequence is 16 residues long. Germline V lookup: CDR1 SGDLS, CDR2 YYNGEE. V shed 2 bases and J shed 2 bases, with 15 bases lying between them. CDR3 region: CASSVVAGRLTDTQYF. The DNA of the CDR3 is TGTGCCAGCAGCGTTGTGGCGGGGCGACTCACAGATACGCAGTATTTT.

This clonotype has only a few counts. This chain uses TRBV5-1 with TRBJ2-2; D not certain. Germline V gives CDR1 SGHRS, CDR2 YFSETQ. This CDR3 spans 13 amino acids. V lost 7 bases to trimming and J lost 3 bases, with 10 bases between them. CDR3 DNA sequence: TGCGCCAGCCACCCCTCGGACACCGGGGAGCTGTTTTTT. Its protein is CASHPSDTGELFF. Full variable domain (outside the CDR3, taken from reference TRBV5-1 and TRBJ2-2): KAGVTQTPRYLIKTRGQQVTLSCSPISGHRSVSWYQQTPGQGLQFLFEYFSETQRNKGNFPGRFSGRQFSNSRSEMNVSTLELGDSALYLCASHPSDTGELFFGEGSRLTVL.

This clonotype was observed a handful of times. At one end the junction does not follow the germline gene, possibly because of a read error. The rearrangement uses TRBV5-1 and TRBJ2-3; TRBD1 matches 9 bases. The CDR3 is 11 residues long. Germline assignment: CDR1 SGHRS and CDR2 YFSETQ. The CDR3 reads CASSSGTGSRF. The CDR3 DNA reads TGCGCCAGCAGCTCCGGGACAGGGAGTCGTTTT.

The V call is TRBV12-3 or TRBV12-4, the J call TRBJ2-1; no reliable D call. This CDR3 is built from 14 residues. V lost 3 bases to trimming and J lost 0 bases, with 6 bases between them. Written as DNA, the CDR3 is TGTGCCAGCAGTTTGAGCTACTCCTACAATGAGCAGTTCTTC. The encoded protein is CASSLSYSYNEQFF.

This clonotype was observed a few times. The chain combines TRBV5-6 with TRBJ2-2; tentatively, D is TRBD2 (5 bases). Between the trimmed V and J ends, which lost 0 bases and 5 bases, there was a span of 8 bases. The CDR3 length is 14 residues. Germline lookup yields CDR1 SGHDT and CDR2 YYEEEE. The CDR3 DNA reads as TGTGCCAGCAGCTTGGGGCAGCGGACCGGGGAGCTGTTTTTT. Amino acids: CASSLGQRTGELFF. Full variable domain (remainder filled in from reference TRBV5-6 and TRBJ2-2): DAGVTQSPTHLIKTRGQQVTLRCSPKSGHDTVSWYQQALGQGPQFIFQYYEEEERQRGNFPDRFSGHQFPNYSSELNVNALLLGDSALYLCASSLGQRTGELFFGEGSRLTVL.

This clonotype was seen more than once but under ten times. V is TRBV7-9 and J is TRBJ2-3; 7 bases fit TRBD2. V shed 1 base, J shed 4 bases, and the junction held 5 bases outside the gene matches. The germline gives CDR1 SEHNR, CDR2 FQNEAQ (reference sequence). CDR3 size: 15 residues. CDR3 loop: CASSLEVGRADTQYF. The CDR3, as DNA: TGTGCCAGCAGCTTAGAAGTGGGGAGGGCAGATACGCAGTATTTT.

This clonotype has a count of ten or more. This rearrangement joins TRBV5-1 to TRBJ2-7; either TRBD1 or TRBD2 may supply D (5 bases each). From germline, CDR1 is SGHRS and CDR2 YFSETQ. Trimming shortened V by 4 bases and J by 1 base, and 15 bases separated the two germline ends. The CDR3 contains 15 residues. The CDR3 sequence is CASSENPGRSYEQYV. CDR3 DNA: TGCGCCAGCAGCGAGAACCCGGGACGATCCTACGAGCAGTACGTC.

The V call is TRBV4-3, the J call TRBJ1-2, with TRBD1 matching over 7 bases. Germline CDR1 and CDR2: LGHNA and YSLEER. The J segment lost 0 bases and the V segment lost 1 base, leaving 2 bases of the junction unmatched. The CDR3 is 15 residues long. CDR3 in amino acids: CASSQGDRSNYGYTF. As DNA, the CDR3 is TGCGCCAGCAGCCAAGGGGACAGATCTAACTATGGCTACACCTTC.

This clonotype was observed a handful of times. The V and J genes are TRBV9 and TRBJ2-3, with D perhaps being TRBD1 or TRBD2 (6 bases each). The CDR3 contains 16 residues. Germline CDR1 and CDR2: SGDLS and YYNGEE. The V end was cut by 4 bases, the J end by 7 bases, with 22 bases between. CDR3 sequence (DNA): TGTGCCAGCAGCCCACAGGGAAGTAGCGGCGTGAATACGCAGTATTTT. Translated, it gives CASSPQGSSGVNTQYF.

J is TRBJ1-3 and V is TRBV5-5; unclear D gene. Germline V lookup: CDR1 SGHKS, CDR2 YYEKEE (reference sequence). Trimming shortened V by 3 bases and J by 4 bases, and 5 bases separated the two germline ends. The CDR3 extends over 12 amino acids. The CDR3 coding sequence is TGTGCCAGCAGCTGGGAAGGAAACACCATATATTTT. Amino acid sequence: CASSWEGNTIYF.

There are a few counts of this clonotype. The CDR3 nucleotides are TGTGCCAGCATGCCGGATTCCTACGAGCAGTACTTC. Translation: CASMPDSYEQYF. The chain has TRBV12-3 or TRBV12-4 and TRBJ2-7; D unresolved. CDR3 length: 12 residues. Trimming pared 7 bases from V and 1 base from J, leaving 8 bases between.

The rearrangement uses TRBV5-4 and TRBJ2-5, with a possible D match to TRBD2 (6 bases). The CDR3 runs 13 residues. Looked up from germline, CDR1 is SGHNT and CDR2 is YYREEE (reference sequence). Deletions cut 9 bases from V and 3 bases from J, with 15 bases between. CDR3: CANSRDLEETQYF. Written as DNA, the CDR3 is TGTGCCAACTCCCGGGACTTGGAAGAGACCCAGTACTTC.

This chain uses TRBV7-9 with TRBJ2-3, with a possible D match to TRBD2 (7 bases). The length of the CDR3 is 15 residues. The germline CDR1 and CDR2 sequences are SEHNR and FQNEAQ (reference sequence). V dropped 7 bases and J dropped 6 bases, with 20 bases sitting between them. The CDR3 bases are TGTGCCAGCAATCGGACGGCGGGGGCTCTGGATACGCAGTATTTT. Translation gives CASNRTAGALDTQYF.